This TCR beta chain stems from a study of cytomegalovirus exposure and HLA in healthy donors. Overall study findings and caveats: Among donors in an Asian-associated ancestry cluster, a later analysis reportedly found fewer N-insertions than the roughly 730-donor mean. The authors enumerated some 170 TCR beta chains as linked to cytomegalovirus.

Germline CDR1 SGHDT, CDR2 YYEEEE. The CDR3 is made up of 13 amino acids. After removal of 5 bases from V and 2 bases from J, the junction contained 4 bases not matched to a gene. About this clone itself: Its target is unknown.

The PCR contained 60 Vbeta and 13 Jbeta primers. Clones were sequenced by immunoSEQ multiplex PCR, and TCRdb holds only the in-frame ones, with some missing. The data hold over 85,000 clones, with over 75% observed a single time. The receptor was isolated from a man in his forties or fifties in good health and CMV-seropositive. This chain joins TRBV5-6 and TRBJ2-7; TRBD1 matches 7 bases. Sequencing used PBMCs. This chain's CDR3 is CASSFGTAYEQYF. In DNA, the CDR3 is TGTGCCAGCAGTTTTGGGACAGCCTACGAGCAGTACTTC.